What follows are 20 T cell receptor beta chains derived from one specimen sequenced in a study of blood T cell repertoires in COVID-19. The table came from immunoSEQ multiplex PCR; TCRdb's copy has only in-frame clones and leaves some out. The sample has approximately 82,000 clones, roughly 80% seen once. The specimen was peripheral blood. Every receptor here comes from a woman aged 70-85 years with acute or convalescent COVID-19.

This chain uses TRBV15 with TRBJ1-2; D possibly corresponds to TRBD1 (5 bases). CDR3 size: 12 residues. Germline loops: CDR1 LNHNV, CDR2 YYDKDF (reference sequence). V lost 3 bases and J 5 bases, leaving 7 bases between the germline ends. Here the CDR3 DNA reads TGTGCCACCAGCAGGGACACTTATGGCTACACCTTC. Translation gives CATSRDTYGYTF.

The chain uses TRBV18 and TRBJ1-3, with D unresolved. This CDR3 contains 16 residues. The germline gives CDR1 KGHSH, CDR2 LQKENI. V shed 2 bases and J shed 0 bases, with 11 bases lying between them. CDR3 sequence (DNA): TGTGCCAGCTCACCAACCACACCAGTCTCTGGAAACACCATATATTTT. Residues: CASSPTTPVSGNTIYF.

This chain uses TRBV27 with TRBJ2-1; 10 bases are shared with TRBD2. Germline lookup yields CDR1 MNHEY and CDR2 SMNVEV (reference sequence). The CDR3 runs to 21 residues. Trimming cost V 5 bases and J 4 bases; bases outside gene matches: 23. CDR3 residues: CASSSIRQGSALAGPYNEQFF. The CDR3 DNA reads as TGTGCCAGCAGTAGTATTCGGCAGGGGTCAGCACTAGCGGGACCTTACAATGAGCAGTTCTTC.

The chain carries TRBV2 and TRBJ1-4; no reliable D call. Trimming left V 4 bases short and J 2 bases short, with 14 bases between. The CDR3 is 16 residues long. Germline values: CDR1 SNHLY, CDR2 FYNNEI. CDR3 residues: CASSVYGVRTNEKLFF. CDR3 in DNA: TGTGCCAGCAGTGTTTACGGGGTCAGGACTAATGAAAAACTGTTTTTT.

This chain joins TRBV7-9 and TRBJ2-2; 7 nucleotides agree with TRBD2. The CDR3 extends over 17 amino acids. The germline gives CDR1 SEHNR, CDR2 FQNEAQ (reference sequence). V lost 11 bases to trimming and J lost 5 bases; unmatched junction nucleotides: 20. The CDR3 nucleotides are TGTGCCGTCCCTGCCGCCGTTTCAGGACTAGTTACCGGGGAGCTGTTTTTT. Encoded protein: CAVPAAVSGLVTGELFF.

The CDR3 here is CSGQGETGGPLDTQYF. In nucleotides, the CDR3 is TGCAGCGGCCAGGGGGAAACGGGAGGGCCACTGGATACGCAGTATTTT. The genes are TRBV29-1 and TRBJ2-3; a possible D gene is TRBD2 (8 bases). CDR1 and CDR2 from the germline V gene are SQVTM and ANQGSEA. V gave up 7 bases and J gave up 6 bases, with 26 bases separating them. The CDR3 contains 16 residues.

The chain joins TRBV21-1 to TRBJ1-2; the tabulated D call, TRBD1, remains unverified against the DNA. TRBV21-1 is a pseudogene segment. The CDR3 is 17 residues long. The CDR3 bases are TGTGCCAGCAGCAAAGTCGGAACAGGGTATCCCAACTATGGCTACACCTTC. Its protein product is CASSKVGTGYPNYGYTF.

The chain recombines TRBV6-6 with TRBJ1-2, with TRBD1 identical over 8 bases. The V gene end was trimmed by 2 bases and the J gene end by 7 bases; junction bases not matched to a gene: 6. This CDR3 spans 14 amino acids. Germline CDR1 reads MNHNY; CDR2 reads SVGAGI (reference sequence). This chain's CDR3 is CASSYGQGAGGYTF. In DNA, the CDR3 is TGTGCCAGCAGTTACGGGCAGGGGGCAGGTGGCTACACCTTC.

This chain connects TRBV2 to TRBJ2-2, with 10 bases aligning to TRBD1. Germline CDR1 and CDR2: SNHLY and FYNNEI. Trimming cost V 6 bases and J 5 bases; bases outside gene matches: 6. This CDR3 is built from 15 residues. The CDR3 loop is CASRGQGGPTGELFF. Written as DNA, the CDR3 is TGTGCCAGCAGAGGACAGGGGGGACCGACCGGGGAGCTGTTTTTT.

The chain employs TRBV19 and TRBJ1-6; D call uncertain. The germline V gene encodes CDR1 LNHDA and CDR2 SQIVND (reference sequence). V dropped 3 bases and J dropped 5 bases, with 11 bases sitting between them. This CDR3 contains 15 residues. The CDR3 reads CASSIRGGNNSPLHF. Written as DNA, the CDR3 is TGTGCCAGTAGTATCCGCGGTGGAAATAATTCACCCCTCCACTTT.

This sequence joins TRBV6-5 and TRBJ2-5, with 8 bases identical to TRBD2. The CDR3 has 15 residues. Germline V gene data show CDR1 as MNHEY and CDR2 as SVGAGI. V shed 8 bases and J 4 bases; nucleotides not matched to a gene: 12. The CDR3 loop is CASVFSAGVRETQYF. CDR3 nucleotides: TGTGCCAGCGTGTTCTCAGCGGGAGTCCGAGAGACCCAGTACTTC.

This sequence joins TRBV5-6 and TRBJ1-2, with TRBD1 matching over 12 bases. Germline V gives CDR1 SGHDT, CDR2 YYEEEE. J lost 7 bases, V lost 4 bases, and 8 bases had no gene match. This CDR3 region has 15 residues. The CDR3 DNA reads as TGTGCCAGCAGCCCGAGGGGACAGGGGGCGCGTGGCTACACCTTC. Residues: CASSPRGQGARGYTF.

The chain is built from TRBV5-5 and TRBJ1-6; 8 bases fit TRBD1. The J segment lost 10 bases and the V segment lost 7 bases, leaving 16 bases of the junction unmatched. The CDR3 consists of 16 residues. Germline loops: CDR1 SGHKS, CDR2 YYEKEE (reference sequence). CDR3 protein: CASALPGQGTFSPLHF. CDR3 in DNA: TGTGCCAGCGCCCTCCCCGGACAGGGTACTTTCTCACCCCTCCACTTT. The whole variable domain, remainder taken from reference TRBV5-5 and TRBJ1-6, is DAGVTQSPTHLIKTRGQQVTLRCSPISGHKSVSWYQQVLGQGPQFIFQYYEKEERGRGNFPDRFSARQFPNYSSELNVNALLLGDSALYLCASALPGQGTFSPLHFGNGTRLTVT.

The V gene is TRBV24-1, the J gene TRBJ1-2; 9 nucleotides align to TRBD1. The CDR3 consists of 14 residues. The germline gives CDR1 KGHDR, CDR2 SFDVKD. J lost 2 bases, V lost 9 bases, and 6 bases had no gene match. CDR3 coding DNA: TGTGCCACCCAACAGGGGGCCGGGAACTATGGCTACACCTTC. Protein: CATQQGAGNYGYTF.

The rearrangement uses TRBV19 and TRBJ1-5, with a weak D call TRBD1 (5 bases). The CDR3 is 16 amino acids. Deletions cut 1 base from V and 7 bases from J, with 17 bases between. Germline V gene data show CDR1 as LNHDA and CDR2 as SQIVND (reference sequence). This CDR3 is CASSIGVRAGWQPQHF. Here the CDR3 DNA reads TGTGCCAGTAGTATAGGGGTACGGGCAGGGTGGCAGCCCCAGCATTTT.

The chain employs TRBV9 and TRBJ1-1, with D possibly TRBD1 on 5 matching bases. Trimming cost V 4 bases and J 1 base, with 8 bases left between them. The CDR3 covers 13 residues. Germline CDR1 and CDR2: SGDLS and YYNGEE. The CDR3 DNA follows: TGTGCCAGCAGCCTAACAGGGAACACTGAAGCTTTCTTT. Protein: CASSLTGNTEAFF.

The chain employs TRBV6-4 and TRBJ1-2; D is undetermined. CDR3 length: 14 amino acids. V dropped 5 bases and J dropped 4 bases, with 14 bases sitting between them. Germline CDR1 MRHNA, CDR2 SNTAGT. CDR3 in DNA: TGTGCCAGCAGTCCTGGCCCGAGCGGCTATGGCTACACCTTC. The encoded protein is CASSPGPSGYGYTF.

This clone was found once. The genes are TRBV9 and TRBJ1-5; TRBD1 might be the D (5 bases). Per the germline V gene, CDR1 is SGDLS and CDR2 is YYNGEE. The length of the CDR3 is 12 residues. Trimming cost V 7 bases and J 4 bases, with 9 bases left between them. The CDR3 here is CASGGENQPQHF. CDR3 in DNA: TGTGCCAGCGGAGGGGAGAATCAGCCCCAGCATTTT.

The chain is built from TRBV7-2 and TRBJ2-7; TRBD1 might be the D (5 bases). The germline V gene has CDR1 SGHTA and CDR2 FQGNSA. V lost 5 bases and J 6 bases, leaving 14 bases between the germline ends. This CDR3 is 13 amino acids long. Written as DNA, the CDR3 is TGTGCCAGCAGCCCAGACAGATCCCGCGAGCAGTACTTC. The encoded protein is CASSPDRSREQYF.

The chain couples TRBV30 to TRBJ1-1, with TRBD1 as a possible D gene (5 bases). V gave up 0 bases and J gave up 4 bases, with 12 bases separating them. Germline-derived CDR1 and CDR2 are GTSNPN and SVGIG (reference sequence). The CDR3 has 14 amino acids. The CDR3 protein is CAWSVSLGGTEAFF. The CDR3 DNA sequence: TGTGCCTGGAGTGTATCTTTGGGGGGCACTGAAGCTTTCTTT.